This entry concerns a single T cell receptor beta chain. A read error may be the cause here, since a much bigger clone is one base away. TCRdb itself ran the PCR reads through MiXCR, one entry per CDR3 protein. The sample consists of around 94,000 distinct CDR3 sequences, 45% to 60% of them appearing once. Germline V gene data show CDR1 as SGHTA and CDR2 as FQGTGA. CDR3 length equals 16 residues. Deletions cut 4 bases from V and 2 bases from J, with 14 bases between. This entry is derived from a study of CDR3 diversity in severe acne. The chain carries TRBV7-3 and TRBJ2-2, with D possibly matching TRBD1 (6 bases). The sequence derives from a male donor with acne. Sample: blood. CDR3 sequence (DNA): TGTGCCAGCAGCTCCCGACAGGAAGGAAACACCGGGGAGCTGTTTTTT. Protein: CASSSRQEGNTGELFF.